A selection of T cell receptor beta chains follows, all from one sample in a study of blood T cell repertoires in COVID-19. Assay: immunoSEQ multiplex PCR; the TCRdb copy retains only in-frame clones and omits some. This sample carries 180,000 or so clones, approximately 80% of them seen once, and the ten largest clones take 8% to 13%. The sequenced sample consisted of PBMCs or T cells enriched from blood (not recorded which). The receptors come from a man aged 50-60 years who had recovered from COVID-19. Each CDR3 is given with its conserved first and last residue. D genes are given only for firm matches. Clone size, where shown, is once, few, many, or a class for clones that have expanded.

j_gene: TRBJ2-7
v_gene: TRBV11-2
d_gene: NA
abundance: NA
CDR3aa: CASSLDGRGEQYF
CDR3nt: TGTGCCAGCAGCTTAGATGGAAGGGGCGAGCAGTACTTC

j_gene: TRBJ2-1
v_gene: TRBV19
d_gene: NA
abundance: NA
CDR3aa: CASKEEPYKNEQFF
CDR3nt: TGTGCCAGTAAAGAGGAGCCCTATAAGAATGAGCAGTTCTTC

j_gene: TRBJ2-7
v_gene: TRBV28
d_gene: NA
abundance: once
CDR3aa: CASTTGTGVGRYEQYF
CDR3nt: TGTGCCAGCACGACCGGAACGGGAGTGGGCCGATACGAGCAGTACTTC

j_gene: TRBJ2-6
v_gene: TRBV9
d_gene: NA
abundance: NA
CDR3aa: CASSAQTGSGANVLTF
CDR3nt: TGTGCCAGCAGCGCCCAAACAGGGTCTGGGGCCAACGTCCTGACTTTC

j_gene: TRBJ1-2
v_gene: TRBV6-4
d_gene: NA
abundance: NA
CDR3aa: CASSDREYGYTF
CDR3nt: TGTGCCAGCAGTGACCGGGAATATGGCTACACCTTC

j_gene: TRBJ2-7
v_gene: TRBV27
d_gene: NA
abundance: few
CDR3aa: CASRSAAGSSYEQYF
CDR3nt: TGTGCCAGCAGGTCCGCGGCGGGGAGCTCCTACGAGCAGTACTTC

j_gene: TRBJ2-2
v_gene: TRBV5-1
d_gene: NA
abundance: NA
CDR3aa: CASSLWTDNTGELFF
CDR3nt: TGCGCCAGCAGCTTGTGGACAGATAACACCGGGGAGCTGTTTTTT

j_gene: TRBJ2-3
v_gene: TRBV2
d_gene: NA
abundance: NA
CDR3aa: CASSAGQTDTQYF
CDR3nt: TGTGCCAGCAGCGCGGGCCAGACAGATACGCAGTATTTT

j_gene: TRBJ2-2
v_gene: TRBV7-9
d_gene: NA
abundance: NA
CDR3aa: CASSLGGRSATGELFF
CDR3nt: TGTGCCAGCAGCTTAGGGGGCAGGTCGGCCACCGGGGAGCTGTTTTTT

j_gene: TRBJ1-1
v_gene: TRBV20-1
d_gene: NA
abundance: NA
CDR3aa: CSASITRVYSEAFF
CDR3nt: TGCAGTGCAAGTATAACCAGGGTATACTCTGAAGCTTTCTTT

j_gene: TRBJ1-1
v_gene: TRBV7-3
d_gene: NA
abundance: many
CDR3aa: CASSLTIRGPEAFF
CDR3nt: TGTGCCAGCAGCTTAACAATTCGAGGGCCTGAAGCTTTCTTT

j_gene: TRBJ2-1
v_gene: TRBV3-1/TRBV3-2
d_gene: NA
abundance: NA
CDR3aa: CASSLSGEDNEQFF
CDR3nt: TGTGCCAGCAGCCTCTCGGGGGAAGACAATGAGCAGTTCTTC

j_gene: TRBJ2-1
v_gene: TRBV3-1/TRBV3-2
d_gene: TRBD2
abundance: NA
CDR3aa: CASSQEGAGENEQFF
CDR3nt: TGTGCCAGCAGCCAAGAAGGAGCGGGAGAGAATGAGCAGTTCTTC

j_gene: TRBJ1-1
v_gene: TRBV6-4
d_gene: NA
abundance: NA
CDR3aa: CASKRGTSSPEAFF
CDR3nt: TGTGCCAGCAAAAGAGGGACTTCTAGCCCTGAAGCTTTCTTT

j_gene: TRBJ2-3
v_gene: TRBV29-1
d_gene: TRBD2
abundance: NA
CDR3aa: CSVVVASGKDTQYF
CDR3nt: TGCAGCGTTGTGGTGGCTAGCGGAAAAGATACGCAGTATTTT

j_gene: TRBJ2-5
v_gene: TRBV3-1/TRBV3-2
d_gene: TRBD2
abundance: NA
CDR3aa: CASSPTSGRAGQETQYF
CDR3nt: TGTGCCAGCAGCCCGACTAGCGGGAGGGCCGGGCAAGAGACCCAGTACTTC

j_gene: TRBJ1-2
v_gene: TRBV11-2
d_gene: NA
abundance: NA
CDR3aa: CASSIMRGDGYTF
CDR3nt: TGTGCCAGCAGTATCATGCGGGGGGATGGCTACACCTTC

j_gene: TRBJ2-1
v_gene: TRBV5-1
d_gene: NA
abundance: NA
CDR3aa: CASSGRGHGVYNEQFF
CDR3nt: TGCGCCAGCAGCGGCAGGGGCCACGGAGTTTACAATGAGCAGTTCTTC

j_gene: TRBJ1-5
v_gene: TRBV6-5
d_gene: NA
abundance: NA
CDR3aa: CASTHRGNQPQHF
CDR3nt: TGTGCCAGCACACACAGGGGCAATCAGCCCCAGCATTTT

j_gene: TRBJ2-7
v_gene: TRBV6-5
d_gene: TRBD1
abundance: once
CDR3aa: CASSIGQGRHYEQYF
CDR3nt: TGTGCCAGCAGTATAGGACAGGGCAGGCACTACGAGCAGTACTTC

j_gene: TRBJ1-5
v_gene: TRBV6-5
d_gene: TRBD1
abundance: few
CDR3aa: CASTQDRAGQPQHF
CDR3nt: TGTGCCAGCACTCAGGACAGGGCGGGTCAGCCCCAGCATTTT

j_gene: TRBJ2-1
v_gene: TRBV10-1
d_gene: TRBD2
abundance: NA
CDR3aa: CASSGLAGEQFF
CDR3nt: TGCGCCAGCTCGGGACTAGCGGGAGAGCAGTTCTTC

j_gene: TRBJ1-5
v_gene: TRBV6-5
d_gene: TRBD1
abundance: NA
CDR3aa: CASRTGGSGQPQHF
CDR3nt: TGTGCCAGCAGGACAGGGGGCTCGGGTCAGCCCCAGCATTTT

j_gene: TRBJ1-1
v_gene: TRBV28
d_gene: NA
abundance: few
CDR3aa: CVAHSNTEAFF
CDR3nt: TGTGTGGCCCATTCGAACACTGAAGCTTTCTTT

j_gene: TRBJ1-5
v_gene: TRBV6-6
d_gene: TRBD1
abundance: NA
CDR3aa: CASQPRQGYQPQHF
CDR3nt: TGTGCCTCCCAACCCAGACAGGGCTATCAGCCCCAGCATTTT

j_gene: TRBJ2-7
v_gene: TRBV9
d_gene: NA
abundance: NA
CDR3aa: CASSVRDTSYEQYF
CDR3nt: TGTGCCAGCAGCGTTAGGGACACTTCCTACGAGCAGTACTTC

j_gene: TRBJ2-3
v_gene: TRBV9
d_gene: NA
abundance: NA
CDR3aa: CASSVELRGDTQYF
CDR3nt: TGTGCCAGCAGCGTAGAACTACGCGGGGATACGCAGTATTTT

j_gene: TRBJ2-7
v_gene: TRBV7-9
d_gene: TRBD1
abundance: NA
CDR3aa: CASSLTGSGYEQYF
CDR3nt: TGTGCCAGCAGCCTGACAGGGAGTGGTTACGAGCAGTACTTC

j_gene: TRBJ2-2
v_gene: TRBV6-5
d_gene: NA
abundance: NA
CDR3aa: CASSQKGVGQLFF
CDR3nt: TGTGCCAGCAGTCAAAAAGGGGTAGGCCAGCTGTTTTTT

j_gene: TRBJ2-7
v_gene: TRBV5-1
d_gene: NA
abundance: few
CDR3aa: CASSLATGYEQYF
CDR3nt: TGCGCCAGCAGCTTGGCGACAGGCTACGAGCAGTACTTC

j_gene: TRBJ2-1
v_gene: TRBV10-3
d_gene: NA
abundance: NA
CDR3aa: CAIRPQGSHNEQFF
CDR3nt: TGTGCCATCAGGCCGCAGGGGTCTCACAATGAGCAGTTCTTC